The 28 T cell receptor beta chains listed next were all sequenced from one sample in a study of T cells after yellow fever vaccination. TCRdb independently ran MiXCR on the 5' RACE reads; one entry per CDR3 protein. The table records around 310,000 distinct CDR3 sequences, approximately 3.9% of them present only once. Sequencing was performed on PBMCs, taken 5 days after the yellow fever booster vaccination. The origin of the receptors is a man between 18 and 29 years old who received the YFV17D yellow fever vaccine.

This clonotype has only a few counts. As DNA, the CDR3 is TGTGCCAGCAGCTGGTCAGGAATGAACACTGAAGCTTTCTTT. Translating it yields CASSWSGMNTEAFF. The chain employs TRBV7-9 and TRBJ1-1, with no clear D. Trimming pared 4 bases from V and 0 bases from J, leaving 9 bases between. This CDR3 is 14 amino acids long. The germline V gene encodes CDR1 SEHNR and CDR2 FQNEAQ (reference sequence).

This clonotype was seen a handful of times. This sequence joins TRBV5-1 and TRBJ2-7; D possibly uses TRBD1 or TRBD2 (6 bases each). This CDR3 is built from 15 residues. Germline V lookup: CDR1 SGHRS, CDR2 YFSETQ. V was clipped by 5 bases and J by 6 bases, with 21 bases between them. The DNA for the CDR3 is TGCGCCAGCAGGGAGACCCCGGGGGCTGGGGGCGAGCAGTACTTC. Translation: CASRETPGAGGEQYF.

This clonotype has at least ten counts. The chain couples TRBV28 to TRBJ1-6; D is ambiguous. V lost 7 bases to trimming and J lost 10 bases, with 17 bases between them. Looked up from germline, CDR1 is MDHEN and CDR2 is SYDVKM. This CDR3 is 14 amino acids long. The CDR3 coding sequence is TGTGCCAGCAAGTTGGGCCCAAGGGTGTCACCCCTCCACTTT. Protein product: CASKLGPRVSPLHF.

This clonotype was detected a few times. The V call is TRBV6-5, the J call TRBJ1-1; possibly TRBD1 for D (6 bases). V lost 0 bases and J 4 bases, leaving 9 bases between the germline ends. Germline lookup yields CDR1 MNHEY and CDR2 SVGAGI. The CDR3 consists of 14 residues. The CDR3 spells CASSYSARGTEAFF. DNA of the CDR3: TGTGCCAGCAGTTACTCAGCCAGGGGCACTGAAGCTTTCTTT.

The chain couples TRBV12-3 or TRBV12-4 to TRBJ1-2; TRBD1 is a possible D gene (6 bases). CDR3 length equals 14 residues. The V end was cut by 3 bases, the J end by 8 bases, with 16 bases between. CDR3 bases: TGTGCCAGCAGTTTGTTTCCCAGGGGACACGGCTACACCTTC. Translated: CASSLFPRGHGYTF.

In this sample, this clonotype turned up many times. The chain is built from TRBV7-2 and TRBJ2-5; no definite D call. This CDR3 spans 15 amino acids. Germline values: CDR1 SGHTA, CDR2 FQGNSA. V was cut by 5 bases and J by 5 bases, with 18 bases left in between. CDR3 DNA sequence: TGTGCCAGCAGCACTTTTGCCGCCCGATTGGAGACCCAGTACTTC. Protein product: CASSTFAARLETQYF.

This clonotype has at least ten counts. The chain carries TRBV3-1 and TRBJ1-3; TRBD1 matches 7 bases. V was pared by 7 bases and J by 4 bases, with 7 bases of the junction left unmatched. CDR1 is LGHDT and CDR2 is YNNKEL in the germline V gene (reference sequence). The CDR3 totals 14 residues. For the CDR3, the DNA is TGTGCCAGCACCCGCGAAGGGGGCGGAAACACCATATATTTT. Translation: CASTREGGGNTIYF.

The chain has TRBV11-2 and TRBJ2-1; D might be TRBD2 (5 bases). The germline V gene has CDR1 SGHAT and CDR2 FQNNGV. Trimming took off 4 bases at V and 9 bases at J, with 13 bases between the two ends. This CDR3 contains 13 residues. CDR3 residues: CASSWVASIEQFF. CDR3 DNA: TGTGCCAGCAGCTGGGTAGCGTCTATTGAGCAGTTCTTC.

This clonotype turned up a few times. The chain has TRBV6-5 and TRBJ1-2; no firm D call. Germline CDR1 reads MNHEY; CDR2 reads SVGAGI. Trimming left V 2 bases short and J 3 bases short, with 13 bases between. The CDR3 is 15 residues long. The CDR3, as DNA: TGTGCCAGCAGTTACCTGAACACGAAATACTATGGCTACACCTTC. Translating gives CASSYLNTKYYGYTF.

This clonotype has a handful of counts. Here the CDR3 reads CASSLGIQGGQETQYF. The CDR3 DNA reads TGCGCCAGCAGCTTGGGAATACAGGGTGGTCAAGAGACCCAGTACTTC. The rearrangement joins TRBV5-1 to TRBJ2-5; possible D gene TRBD1, 6 bases. The CDR3 has 16 residues. The germline CDR1 and CDR2 sequences are SGHRS and YFSETQ. The V and J ends lost 0 bases and 2 bases respectively, with 14 bases between them.

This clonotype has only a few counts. The CDR3 loop is CSATTGGGQPQHF. CDR3 in DNA: TGCAGTGCTACGACAGGGGGCGGTCAGCCCCAGCATTTT. This chain links TRBV20-1 with TRBJ1-5; 10 bases match TRBD1. V trimming: 4 bases; J trimming: 6 bases; junction bases outside the gene matches: 3. The CDR3 has 13 residues. CDR1 DFQATT and CDR2 SNEGSKA come from the germline V gene (reference sequence).

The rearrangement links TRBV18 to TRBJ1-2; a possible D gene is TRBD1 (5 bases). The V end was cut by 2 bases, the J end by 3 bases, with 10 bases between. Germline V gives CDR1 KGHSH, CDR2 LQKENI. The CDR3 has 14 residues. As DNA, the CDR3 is TGTGCCAGCTCACCAGGGGCAGACTACTATGGCTACACCTTC. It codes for CASSPGADYYGYTF.

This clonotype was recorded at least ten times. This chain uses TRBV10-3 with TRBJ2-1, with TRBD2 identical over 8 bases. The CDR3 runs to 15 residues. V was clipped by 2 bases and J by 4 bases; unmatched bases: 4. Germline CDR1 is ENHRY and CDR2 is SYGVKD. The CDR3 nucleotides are TGTGCCATCAGTGAGGCGATAGCGGGGTACAATGAGCAGTTCTTC. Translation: CAISEAIAGYNEQFF.

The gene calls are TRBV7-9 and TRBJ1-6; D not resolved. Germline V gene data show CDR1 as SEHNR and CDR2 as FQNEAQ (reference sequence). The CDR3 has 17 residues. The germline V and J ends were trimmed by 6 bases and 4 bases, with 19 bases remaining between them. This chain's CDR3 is CASRATDGRRYNSPLHF. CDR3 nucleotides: TGTGCCAGCAGGGCCACCGACGGGCGCCGATATAATTCACCCCTCCACTTT.

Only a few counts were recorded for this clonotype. The CDR3 DNA sequence: TGTGCCAGTAGTATGATACTATATAGCAATCAGCCCCAGCATTTT. Protein: CASSMILYSNQPQHF. The chain is built from TRBV19 and TRBJ1-5; D ambiguous. The V end lost 3 bases, the J end lost 0 bases, and 9 bases lay between the germline ends. CDR3 size: 15 residues. The germline gives CDR1 LNHDA, CDR2 SQIVND (reference sequence).

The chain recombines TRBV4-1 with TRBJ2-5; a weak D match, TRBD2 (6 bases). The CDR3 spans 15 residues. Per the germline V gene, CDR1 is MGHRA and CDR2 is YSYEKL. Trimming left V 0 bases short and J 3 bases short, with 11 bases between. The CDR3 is CASSQEGRGEETQYF. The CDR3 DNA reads TGCGCCAGCAGCCAAGAAGGGCGGGGCGAAGAGACCCAGTACTTC.

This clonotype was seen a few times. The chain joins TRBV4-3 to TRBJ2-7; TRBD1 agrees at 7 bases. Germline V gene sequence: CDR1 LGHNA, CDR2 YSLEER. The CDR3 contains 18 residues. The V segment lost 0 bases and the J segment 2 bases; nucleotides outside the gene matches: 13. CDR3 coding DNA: TGCGCCAGCAGCCAAGATACCCCCACCGGGACAGTTACCTACGAGCAGTACTTC. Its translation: CASSQDTPTGTVTYEQYF.

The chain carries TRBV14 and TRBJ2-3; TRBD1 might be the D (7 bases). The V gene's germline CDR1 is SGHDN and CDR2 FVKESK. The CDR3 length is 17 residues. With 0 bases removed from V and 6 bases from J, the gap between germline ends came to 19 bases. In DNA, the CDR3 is TGTGCCAGCAGCCAAGACGTGCGGCAGGGGGGCCGTGATACGCAGTATTTT. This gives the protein CASSQDVRQGGRDTQYF.

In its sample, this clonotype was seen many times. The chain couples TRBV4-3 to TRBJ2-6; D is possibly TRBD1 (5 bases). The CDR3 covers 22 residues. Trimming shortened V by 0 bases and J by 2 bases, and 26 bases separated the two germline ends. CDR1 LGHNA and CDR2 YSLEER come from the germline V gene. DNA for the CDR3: TGCGCCAGCAGCCAAGATAGTGGAGTTTGGGGCAGGGCTAGACCTGGGGCCAACGTCCTGACTTTC. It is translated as CASSQDSGVWGRARPGANVLTF.

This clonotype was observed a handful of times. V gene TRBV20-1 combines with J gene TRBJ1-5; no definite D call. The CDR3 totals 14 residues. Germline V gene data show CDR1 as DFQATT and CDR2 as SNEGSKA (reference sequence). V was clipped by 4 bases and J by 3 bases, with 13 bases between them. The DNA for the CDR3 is TGCAGTGCTATAGTGACCGCGTTCAATCAGCCCCAGCATTTT. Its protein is CSAIVTAFNQPQHF.

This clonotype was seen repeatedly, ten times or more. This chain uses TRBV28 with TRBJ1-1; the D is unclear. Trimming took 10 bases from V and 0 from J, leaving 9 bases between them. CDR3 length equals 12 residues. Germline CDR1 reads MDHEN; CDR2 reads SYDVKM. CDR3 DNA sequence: TGTGCCACCCAGCCCCTGAACACTGAAGCTTTCTTT. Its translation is CATQPLNTEAFF.

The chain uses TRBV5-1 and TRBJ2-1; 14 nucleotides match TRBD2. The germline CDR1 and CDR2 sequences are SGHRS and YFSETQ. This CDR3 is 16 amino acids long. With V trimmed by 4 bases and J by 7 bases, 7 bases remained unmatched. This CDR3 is CASSPGLAGGLNEQFF. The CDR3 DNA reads TGCGCCAGCAGCCCTGGACTAGCGGGGGGATTAAATGAGCAGTTCTTC. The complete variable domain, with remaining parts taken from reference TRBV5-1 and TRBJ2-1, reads KAGVTQTPRYLIKTRGQQVTLSCSPISGHRSVSWYQQTPGQGLQFLFEYFSETQRNKGNFPGRFSGRQFSNSRSEMNVSTLELGDSALYLCASSPGLAGGLNEQFFGPGTRLTVL.

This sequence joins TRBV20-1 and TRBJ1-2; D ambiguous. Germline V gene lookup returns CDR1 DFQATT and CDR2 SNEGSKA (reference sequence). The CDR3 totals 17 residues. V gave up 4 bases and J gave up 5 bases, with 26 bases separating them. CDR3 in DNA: TGCAGTGCTATCAATCCTCAACCCGCGATTAGTCGTTATGGCTACACCTTC. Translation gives CSAINPQPAISRYGYTF.

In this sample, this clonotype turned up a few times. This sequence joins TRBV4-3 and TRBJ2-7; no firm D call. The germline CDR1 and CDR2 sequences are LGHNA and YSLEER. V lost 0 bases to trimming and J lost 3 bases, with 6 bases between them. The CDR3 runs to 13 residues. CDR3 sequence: CASSQEMGYEQYF. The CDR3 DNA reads TGCGCCAGCAGCCAAGAGATGGGCTACGAGCAGTACTTC.

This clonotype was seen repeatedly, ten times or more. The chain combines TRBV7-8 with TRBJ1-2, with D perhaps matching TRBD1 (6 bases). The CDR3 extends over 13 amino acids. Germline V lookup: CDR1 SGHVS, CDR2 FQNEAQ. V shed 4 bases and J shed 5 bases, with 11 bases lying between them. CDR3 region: CASSSGTTYGYTF. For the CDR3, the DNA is TGTGCCAGCAGCTCAGGGACAACTTATGGCTACACCTTC.

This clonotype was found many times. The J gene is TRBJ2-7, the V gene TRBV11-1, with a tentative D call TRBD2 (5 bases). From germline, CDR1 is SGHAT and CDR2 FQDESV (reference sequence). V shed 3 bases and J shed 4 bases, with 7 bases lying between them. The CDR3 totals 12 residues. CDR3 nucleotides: TGTGCCAGCAGCTTTAGCGATTACGAGCAGTACTTC. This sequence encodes CASSFSDYEQYF.

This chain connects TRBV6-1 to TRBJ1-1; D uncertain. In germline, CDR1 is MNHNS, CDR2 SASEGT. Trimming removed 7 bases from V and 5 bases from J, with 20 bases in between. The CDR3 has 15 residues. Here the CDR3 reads CASTRGKTLGTEAFF. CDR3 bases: TGTGCCAGCACCCGGGGTAAAACCTTGGGGACTGAAGCTTTCTTT.

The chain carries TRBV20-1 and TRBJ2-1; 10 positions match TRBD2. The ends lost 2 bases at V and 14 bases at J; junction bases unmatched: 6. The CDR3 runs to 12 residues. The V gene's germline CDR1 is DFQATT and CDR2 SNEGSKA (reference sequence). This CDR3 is CSARRGLARKFF. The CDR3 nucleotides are TGCAGTGCTAGAAGGGGACTAGCGAGGAAGTTCTTC.